Shown below are 23 T cell receptor beta chains from a single sample sequenced in a study of regulatory T cells in long-lasting Graves disease. Researchers made TCR beta libraries by using iRepertoire HTBI primers and running Arm-PCR on CDR3 regions. Each CDR3 protein gets one entry after TCRdb re-called the multiplex PCR reads with MiXCR. Here the sample spans about 210,000 distinct CDR3 sequences, around 20% being singletons. Sample time point: newly diagnosed GD, antithyroid drugs for less than 3 months. Preparation of the TCR library used RNA extracted from PBMCs. These data were likewise used in another study, on T cells in Graves' hyperthyroidism and ophthalmopathy.

This sample comprised peripheral blood mononuclear cells (PBMCs), obtained at new diagnosis, from a patient treated with antithyroid drugs. The receptors shown here come from a woman younger than 45 with Graves disease.

The V and J genes are TRBV7-9 and TRBJ1-1, with D perhaps matching TRBD1 (6 bases). Germline V gives CDR1 SEHNR, CDR2 FQNEAQ (reference sequence). V lost 5 bases and J lost 1, with 14 bases in between. The CDR3 sequence is 15 residues long. CDR3 residues: CASSPSGQPNTEAFF. The DNA of the CDR3 is TGTGCCAGCAGCCCCTCCGGACAGCCGAACACTGAAGCTTTCTTT.

At least ten counts were recorded for this clonotype. V and J are TRBV30 and TRBJ2-7; maybe TRBD2 (5 bases). Trimming pared 1 base from V and 0 bases from J, leaving 13 bases between. The CDR3 sequence is 15 residues long. Germline V gene lookup returns CDR1 GTSNPN and CDR2 SVGIG (reference sequence). CDR3 nucleotide sequence: TGTGCCTGGAGTGCCCCGACTGGGAGCTCCTACGAGCAGTACTTC. Protein sequence: CAWSAPTGSSYEQYF.

This clonotype has at least ten counts. V and J are TRBV20-1 and TRBJ1-2; possible D gene TRBD1, 5 bases. Trimming cost V 0 bases and J 0 bases, with 11 bases left between them. The CDR3 contains 15 residues. Per germline, CDR1 DFQATT and CDR2 SNEGSKA (reference sequence). CDR3 DNA sequence: TGCAGTGCTAGAGATTTCGGGGCCTCTAACTATGGCTACACCTTC. It codes for CSARDFGASNYGYTF.

This clonotype was seen at least ten times. The J gene is TRBJ2-7, the V gene TRBV7-9, with 10 bases aligning to TRBD2. J gave up 2 bases and V 5 bases, and 3 bases lay outside the gene matches. The CDR3 consists of 14 residues. CDR1 is SEHNR, CDR2 FQNEAQ, per germline (reference sequence). The CDR3 DNA is TGTGCCAGCAGCCCCGGACTAGCGGCCTACGAGCAGTACTTC. Protein product: CASSPGLAAYEQYF.

At least ten counts were recorded for this clonotype. V is TRBV7-6 and J is TRBJ2-7; D is unresolved. Trimming removed 4 bases at V and 0 bases at J, with 10 bases between. Germline V gives CDR1 SGHVS, CDR2 FNYEAQ. The CDR3 runs 14 residues. The CDR3 DNA sequence: TGTGCCAGCAGCTCGACACATCCCTCCTACGAGCAGTACTTC. Translation gives CASSSTHPSYEQYF.

This clonotype has ten or more counts. The chain carries TRBV11-1 and TRBJ1-6; D perhaps matches TRBD1 (6 bases). CDR3 length: 15 amino acids. CDR1 is SGHAT, CDR2 FQDESV, per germline (reference sequence). V was pared by 2 bases and J by 5 bases, with 10 bases between. As DNA, the CDR3 is TGTGCCAGCAGCTTACGAGGGGGGAATAATTCACCCCTCCACTTT. Translated, it gives CASSLRGGNNSPLHF.

The J gene is TRBJ2-6, the V gene TRBV6-2 or TRBV6-3, with D maybe TRBD1 (5 bases). V dropped 8 bases and J dropped 2 bases, with 19 bases sitting between them. Germline lookup yields CDR1 MNHEY and CDR2 SVGEGT. This CDR3 is 17 amino acids long. CDR3 protein: CASCRMTVAAGANVLTF. CDR3 in DNA: TGTGCCAGCTGCCGGATGACAGTGGCGGCTGGGGCCAACGTCCTGACTTTC.

This clonotype was seen at least ten times. This chain connects TRBV30 to TRBJ2-7; TRBD2 agrees at 9 bases. Germline CDR1 GTSNPN, CDR2 SVGIG (reference sequence). This CDR3 comprises 15 residues. Trimming at V came to 3 bases and at J to 2 bases, leaving 8 bases not matched to a gene. The CDR3 region is CAWRGLAKNTYEQYF. In nucleotides, the CDR3 is TGTGCCTGGAGGGGACTAGCCAAAAACACCTACGAGCAGTACTTC.

This clonotype was detected many times. The DNA of the CDR3 is TGCGCCAGCAGTGAGCACGGGACAGGATCGCAAGAGACCCAGTACTTC. The encoded protein is CASSEHGTGSQETQYF. V usage is TRBV10-1 and J usage is TRBJ2-5, with TRBD1 matching over 8 bases. The V gene end was trimmed by 2 bases and the J gene end by 2 bases; junction bases not matched to a gene: 7. Germline loops: CDR1 WNHNN, CDR2 SYGVQD (reference sequence). The CDR3 is 16 amino acids.

This clonotype was picked up many times. The J gene is TRBJ2-1, the V gene TRBV12-3 or TRBV12-4; 11 bases map to TRBD2. The CDR3 loop spans 15 amino acids. V gave up 6 bases and J gave up 8 bases; unmatched junction bases: 9. CDR3 coding DNA: TGTGCCAGCAGCCGTACTAGCGGGGGAGCGCATGAGCAGTTCTTC. Translating it yields CASSRTSGGAHEQFF.

This clonotype was seen many times. The chain joins TRBV30 to TRBJ2-5; 12 bases map to TRBD1. The CDR3 has 15 residues. Germline V gene data show CDR1 as GTSNPN and CDR2 as SVGIG (reference sequence). V gave up 5 bases and J gave up 4 bases; unmatched junction bases: 8. CDR3 in amino acids: CAWGPGQGARETQYF. In nucleotides, the CDR3 is TGTGCCTGGGGACCGGGACAGGGGGCAAGAGAGACCCAGTACTTC. The whole variable domain, filled in from reference TRBV30 and TRBJ2-5, reads SQTIHQWPATLVQPVGSPLSLECTVEGTSNPNLYWYRQAAGRGLQLLFYSVGIGQISSEVPQNLSASRPQDRQFILSSKKLLLSDSGFYLCAWGPGQGARETQYFGPGTRLLVL.

This clonotype has a count of ten or more. Germline is not matched at one junction end, which may reflect a read error. The chain employs TRBV7-2 and TRBJ2-1; perhaps TRBD2 as D (6 bases). This CDR3 is built from 14 residues. Germline V gene lookup returns CDR1 SGHTA and CDR2 FQGNSA. In nucleotides, the CDR3 is TGTGCCAGCAGCCTAGCAGGCGGGAAGGTTGAGCAGTTCTTC. Its translation is CASSLAGGKVEQFF. Full variable domain (rest looked up from reference TRBV7-2 and TRBJ2-1): GAGVSQSPSNKVTEKGKDVELRCDPISGHTALYWYRQSLGQGLEFLIYFQGNSAPDKSGLPSDRFSAERTGGSVSTLTIQRTQQEDSAVYLCASSLAGGKVEQFFGPGTRLTVL.

This clonotype was observed many times. This chain joins TRBV19 and TRBJ1-5; 8 bases agree with TRBD1. The CDR3 extends over 11 amino acids. V lost 9 bases, J lost 9 bases, and 4 bases stayed unmatched. The germline V gene encodes CDR1 LNHDA and CDR2 SQIVND (reference sequence). Here the CDR3 DNA reads TGTGCCAGCGGAACAGGGGGGCCCCAGCATTTT. This encodes CASGTGGPQHF.

This clonotype was picked up many times. J is TRBJ2-2 and V is TRBV7-3; maybe TRBD2 (5 bases). This CDR3 comprises 16 residues. The V gene's germline CDR1 is SGHTA and CDR2 FQGTGA. V was clipped by 5 bases and J by 0 bases, with 13 bases between them. The CDR3 is CASSTSHGANTGELFF. DNA of the CDR3: TGTGCCAGCAGCACCTCGCACGGGGCGAACACCGGGGAGCTGTTTTTT.

This clonotype was found many times. The chain couples TRBV12-3 or TRBV12-4 to TRBJ1-6; D gene uncertain. CDR3 length equals 15 residues. Trimming pared 1 base from V and 7 bases from J, leaving 11 bases between. The CDR3 loop is CASSLGAPGNSPLHF. Here the CDR3 DNA reads TGTGCCAGCAGTTTAGGAGCGCCTGGGAATTCACCCCTCCACTTT.

This clonotype was detected ten times or more. The gene calls are TRBV7-2 and TRBJ2-1, with TRBD2 matching over 7 bases. The CDR3 is 14 residues long. Trimming at V came to 5 bases and at J to 15 bases, leaving 16 bases not matched to a gene. The germline V gene encodes CDR1 SGHTA and CDR2 FQGNSA. In DNA form, the CDR3 reads TGTGCCAGCAGCGCCCCGGGCGGGAGCCTGAGTCTGTTCTTC. This gives the protein CASSAPGGSLSLFF.

This clonotype was counted many times. The gene calls are TRBV3-1 and TRBJ2-5; 7 bases line up with TRBD2. V was clipped by 0 bases and J by 5 bases; unmatched bases: 6. Germline values: CDR1 LGHDT, CDR2 YNNKEL (reference sequence). The CDR3 spans 15 residues. CDR3 nucleotide sequence: TGTGCCAGCAGCCAAGATCGGGGGAGGGGCGAGACCCAGTACTTC. It codes for CASSQDRGRGETQYF.

The J gene is TRBJ2-2, the V gene TRBV2, with 8 bases matching TRBD1. CDR1 SNHLY and CDR2 FYNNEI come from the germline V gene. V lost 6 bases and J lost 11; bases outside the gene matches: 5. This CDR3 region has 12 residues. The CDR3 spells CASRQGARELFF. In nucleotides, the CDR3 is TGTGCCAGCAGGCAGGGGGCGCGCGAGCTGTTTTTT.

This clonotype was seen ten or more times. CDR3 in amino acids: CASSQAGGDLYGYTF. The CDR3 bases are TGTGCCAGCAGTCAGGCTGGGGGGGACCTCTATGGCTACACCTTC. V gene TRBV28 combines with J gene TRBJ1-2, with TRBD1 as a possible D gene (5 bases). The CDR3 loop spans 15 amino acids. Germline V gene data show CDR1 as MDHEN and CDR2 as SYDVKM. V gave up 5 bases and J gave up 4 bases, with 17 bases separating them.

Ten or more counts support this clonotype. This chain links TRBV11-2 with TRBJ1-1; D gene ambiguous. The length of the CDR3 is 16 residues. Germline CDR1 SGHAT, CDR2 FQNNGV. With 1 base removed from V and 1 base from J, the gap between germline ends came to 13 bases. The CDR3 DNA reads as TGTGCCAGCAGCTTAGGAAAGGGCCCCAAGAACACTGAAGCTTTCTTT. Its translation is CASSLGKGPKNTEAFF.

The table lists this clonotype with many counts. The genes are TRBV20-1 and TRBJ1-1, with 7 bases identical to TRBD1. Germline trimming cut 2 bases from V and 4 bases from J; bases unmatched to any gene: 7. This CDR3 has 14 amino acids. The germline CDR1 and CDR2 sequences are DFQATT and SNEGSKA (reference sequence). The CDR3 coding sequence is TGCAGTGCTAGACGTAATTCAGGGGGCACTGAAGCTTTCTTT. Translated, it gives CSARRNSGGTEAFF.

This clonotype was recorded many times. The V gene is TRBV12-3 or TRBV12-4, the J gene TRBJ2-6; D not certain. The CDR3 contains 15 residues. Trimming cost V 4 bases and J 1 base, with 8 bases left between them. CDR3 sequence reads: CASSSQVSGANVLTF. The CDR3, as DNA: TGTGCCAGCAGTTCCCAGGTTTCTGGGGCCAACGTCCTGACTTTC.

This clonotype was found many times. One end of the junction is discordant with germline, which a read error may explain. The chain uses TRBV27 and TRBJ1-4, with 8 positions matching TRBD1. This CDR3 is 14 amino acids long. Germline V gives CDR1 MNHEY, CDR2 SMNVEV (reference sequence). Here the CDR3 reads CASSFRQGNGKLFF. DNA for the CDR3: TGTGCCAGCAGTTTCAGACAGGGGAATGGAAAACTGTTTTTT.